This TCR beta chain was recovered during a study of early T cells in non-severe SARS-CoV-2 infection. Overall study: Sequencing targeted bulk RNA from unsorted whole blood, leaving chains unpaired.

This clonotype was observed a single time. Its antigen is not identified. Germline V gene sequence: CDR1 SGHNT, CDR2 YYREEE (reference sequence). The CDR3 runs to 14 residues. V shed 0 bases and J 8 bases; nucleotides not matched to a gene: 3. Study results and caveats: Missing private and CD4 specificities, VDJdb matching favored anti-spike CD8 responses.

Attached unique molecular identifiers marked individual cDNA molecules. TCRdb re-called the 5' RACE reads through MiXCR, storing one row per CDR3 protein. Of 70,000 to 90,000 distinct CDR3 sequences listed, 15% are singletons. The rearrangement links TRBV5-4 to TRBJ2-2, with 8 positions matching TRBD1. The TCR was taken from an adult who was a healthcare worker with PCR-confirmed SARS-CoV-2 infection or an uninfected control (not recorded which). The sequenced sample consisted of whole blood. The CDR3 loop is CASSLADRVGELFF. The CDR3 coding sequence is TGTGCCAGCAGCTTGGCGGACAGGGTAGGGGAGCTGTTTTTT.